This T cell receptor beta chain was identified in a study of spatial heterogeneity in lung cancer. Across the whole study: Each distinct TCR and UMI combination averaged more than ten appearances in raw reads.

Germline CDR1 SQVTM, CDR2 ANQGSEA. Trimming took off 2 bases at V and 1 base at J, with 8 bases between the two ends. The CDR3 has 13 amino acids. This clonotype is medium-sized within its sample. No antigen is known for it. TCRdb re-analysed the 5' RACE reads in MiXCR, keeping a single row per CDR3 protein. The table records some 6,700 distinct CDR3 sequences, more than 12% of them present only once. This sample's time point: sample taken at primary tumor resection. Study-wide results and caveats: The study found that ubiquitous and regional expanded TCR counts tracked ubiquitous and regional nonsynonymous mutations, respectively. Counts of expanded intratumoral alpha and beta TCRs tracked tumor mutation counts.

The receptor was isolated from a male donor with early-stage non-small cell lung cancer. The sample here was lung tumor tissue, taken at surgery. V gene TRBV29-1 combines with J gene TRBJ2-5, with D hard to call. CDR3 DNA sequence: TGCAGCGTTGAAAGCCTCCTCCAAGAGACCCAGTACTTC. Protein product: CSVESLLQETQYF.